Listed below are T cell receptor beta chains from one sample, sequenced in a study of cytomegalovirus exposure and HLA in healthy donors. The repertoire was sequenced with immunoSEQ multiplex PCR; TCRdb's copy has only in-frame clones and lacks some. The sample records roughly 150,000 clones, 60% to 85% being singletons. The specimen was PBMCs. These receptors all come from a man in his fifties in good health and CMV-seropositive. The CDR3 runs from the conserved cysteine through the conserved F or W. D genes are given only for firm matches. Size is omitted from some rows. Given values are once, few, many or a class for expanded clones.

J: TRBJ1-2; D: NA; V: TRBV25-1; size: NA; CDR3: CASSAGARGYTF; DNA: TGTGCCAGCAGTGCAGGGGCCAGGGGCTACACCTTC
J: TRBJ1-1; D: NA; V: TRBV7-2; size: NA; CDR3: CASISRRGNTEAFF; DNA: TGTGCCAGCATCTCTAGACGGGGGAACACTGAAGCTTTCTTT
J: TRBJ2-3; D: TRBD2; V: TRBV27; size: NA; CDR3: CASATRRSGGVRDTQYF; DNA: TGTGCCAGCGCCACCAGAAGGAGCGGGGGAGTCAGAGATACGCAGTATTTT
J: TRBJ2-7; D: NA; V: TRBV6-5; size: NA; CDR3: CASSYRGRREQYF; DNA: TGTGCCAGCAGTTACAGGGGCAGACGTGAGCAGTACTTC
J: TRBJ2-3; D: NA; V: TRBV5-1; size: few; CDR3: CASSSLDTQYF; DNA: TGCGCCAGCAGCAGCTTAGATACGCAGTATTTT
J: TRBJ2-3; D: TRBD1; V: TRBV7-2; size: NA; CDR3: CASSRDRGTDTQYF; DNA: TGTGCCAGCAGCCGGGACAGGGGCACAGATACGCAGTATTTT
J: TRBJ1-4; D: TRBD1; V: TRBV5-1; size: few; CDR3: CASSLAGQVGEKLFF; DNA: TGCGCCAGCAGCTTGGCGGGACAGGTGGGGGAAAAACTGTTTTTT
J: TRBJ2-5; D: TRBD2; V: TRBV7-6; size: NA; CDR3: CASSFFKRGSQETQYF; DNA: TGTGCCAGCAGCTTTTTCAAGCGGGGGTCTCAAGAGACCCAGTACTTC
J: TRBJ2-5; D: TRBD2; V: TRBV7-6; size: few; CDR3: CAISGGTGETQYF; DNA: TGTGCCATTAGCGGGGGGACGGGTGAGACCCAGTACTTC
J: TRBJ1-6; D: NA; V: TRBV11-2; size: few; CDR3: CASSLERGSPLHF; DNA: TGTGCCAGCAGCTTAGAAAGGGGATCACCCCTCCACTTT
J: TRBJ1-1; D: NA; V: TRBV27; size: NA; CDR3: CASSLEGGYSRAGDTEAFF; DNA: TGTGCCAGCAGTTTAGAGGGCGGGTACAGTAGGGCGGGGGACACTGAAGCTTTCTTT
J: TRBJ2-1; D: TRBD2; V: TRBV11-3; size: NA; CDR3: CASSLRASGYNEQFF; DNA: TGTGCCAGCAGCTTAAGGGCTAGCGGCTACAATGAGCAGTTCTTC
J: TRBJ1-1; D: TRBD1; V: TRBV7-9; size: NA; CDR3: CASTTGAMNTEAFF; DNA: TGTGCCAGCACAACAGGGGCTATGAACACTGAAGCTTTCTTT
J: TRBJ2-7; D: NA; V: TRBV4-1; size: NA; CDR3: CASSQDSRVPSSYEQYF; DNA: TGCGCCAGCAGCCAAGATAGCAGGGTCCCAAGCTCCTACGAGCAGTACTTC
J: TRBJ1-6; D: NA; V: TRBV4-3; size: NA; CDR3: CASSQDLAGVNNSPLHF; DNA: TGCGCCAGCAGCCAAGATTTAGCAGGGGTGAATAATTCACCCCTCCACTTT
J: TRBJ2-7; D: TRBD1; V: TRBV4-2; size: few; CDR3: CASSRGGGQGYEQYF; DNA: TGTGCCAGCAGCCGCGGTGGGGGACAGGGGTACGAGCAGTACTTC
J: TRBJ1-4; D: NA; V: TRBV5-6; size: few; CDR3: CASSFWHKTNEKLFF; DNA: TGTGCCAGCAGCTTCTGGCACAAAACTAATGAAAAACTGTTTTTT
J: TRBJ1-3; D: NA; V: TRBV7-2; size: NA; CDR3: CAFGGGLGNTIYF; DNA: TGTGCCTTTGGGGGGGGGCTTGGAAACACCATATATTTT
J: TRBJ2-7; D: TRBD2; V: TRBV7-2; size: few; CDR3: CASSLGARMGLASYEQYF; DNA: TGTGCCAGCAGCTTAGGGGCAAGGATGGGACTAGCATCCTACGAGCAGTACTTC
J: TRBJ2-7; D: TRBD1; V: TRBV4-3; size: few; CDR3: CASSQAPYDDRGRRRSSYEQYF; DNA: TGCGCCAGCAGCCAAGCACCTTACGATGACAGGGGGCGTCGGCGAAGCTCCTACGAGCAGTACTTC
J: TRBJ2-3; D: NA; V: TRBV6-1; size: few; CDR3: CASRRTANTDTQYF; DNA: TGTGCCAGCAGGAGGACAGCCAACACAGATACGCAGTATTTT
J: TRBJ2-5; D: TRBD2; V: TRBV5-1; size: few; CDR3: CASSFGRGGYQDRTQYF; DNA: TGCGCCAGCAGCTTTGGGCGGGGGGGGTATCAGGATCGGACCCAGTACTTC
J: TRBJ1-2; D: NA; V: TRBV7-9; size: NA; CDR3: CASSLPGGYGYTF; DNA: TGTGCCAGCAGCTTACCGGGGGGCTATGGCTACACCTTC